This passage covers 26 T cell receptor beta chains from one sample sequenced in a study of T-cell memory formation after mild COVID-19. In TCRdb, the 5' RACE reads were re-called with MiXCR into one record per CDR3 protein. The sample gives over 150,000 distinct CDR3 sequences, roughly 13% of which show up once; about 3.3% is in the top ten. Sample: PBMCs or a T cell subset sorted from them (not recorded which). These receptors were collected from a man aged 18 to 35 who had mild COVID-19 (a few samples of this study predate the infection). Cell type and time point are not known.

This clonotype has at least ten counts. V usage is TRBV12-3 or TRBV12-4 and J usage is TRBJ2-1, with 11 bases lining up with TRBD1. The CDR3 runs to 14 residues. Germline trimming cut 7 bases from V and 6 bases from J; bases unmatched to any gene: 5. The CDR3 region is CASTQGQGVNEQFF. The DNA for the CDR3 is TGTGCCAGCACCCAGGGACAGGGGGTCAATGAGCAGTTCTTC.

This clonotype was recorded many times. V is TRBV27 and J is TRBJ2-5; a possible D gene is TRBD2 (7 bases). CDR3 length: 16 residues. CDR1 is MNHEY, CDR2 SMNVEV, per germline (reference sequence). V was trimmed by 6 bases and J by 6 bases, leaving 23 bases between them. The CDR3: CASSTNRGGGGKTQYF. DNA for the CDR3: TGTGCCAGCAGCACAAACCGAGGCGGGGGCGGCAAGACCCAGTACTTC.

This clonotype has only a few counts. The chain links TRBV30 to TRBJ2-7, with no clear D. This CDR3 spans 11 amino acids. Trimming cost V 2 bases and J 2 bases, with 4 bases left between them. Germline V lookup: CDR1 GTSNPN, CDR2 SVGIG (reference sequence). The CDR3 coding sequence is TGTGCCTGGAGTAAAGCCTACGAGCAGTACTTC. Amino acid sequence: CAWSKAYEQYF.

The sample holds a few counts of this clonotype. The genes are TRBV12-3 or TRBV12-4 and TRBJ2-7; TRBD1 agrees at 8 bases. This CDR3 spans 12 amino acids. V gave up 6 bases and J gave up 3 bases; unmatched junction bases: 1. CDR3 amino acids: CASSGTGYEQYF. The DNA for the CDR3 is TGTGCCAGCAGCGGGACAGGCTACGAGCAGTACTTC.

The rearrangement joins TRBV20-1 to TRBJ2-7, with 7 positions matching TRBD1. CDR1 is DFQATT, CDR2 SNEGSKA, per germline (reference sequence). J lost 4 bases, V lost 6 bases, and 3 bases had no gene match. The CDR3 is 11 residues long. In nucleotides, the CDR3 is TGCAGTGCAGGGGGCGGATACGAGCAGTACGTC. Translating it yields CSAGGGYEQYV.

This clonotype was counted only a few times. This chain uses TRBV6-6 with TRBJ1-5; 9 bases map to TRBD1. V trimming: 6 bases; J trimming: 4 bases; junction bases outside the gene matches: 10. Germline CDR1 and CDR2: MNHNY and SVGAGI (reference sequence). The CDR3 is 16 residues long. DNA for the CDR3: TGTGCCAGCAGAACCTCGGGACAGGGATTTAATCAGCCCCAGCATTTT. Protein sequence: CASRTSGQGFNQPQHF.

This clonotype showed up just a few times. The chain is built from TRBV6-5 and TRBJ2-7; 9 bases agree with TRBD1. Trimming removed 6 bases from V and 5 bases from J; junction bases left unmatched: 2. The CDR3 is 12 residues long. Germline loops: CDR1 MNHEY, CDR2 SVGAGI. The DNA of the CDR3 is TGTGCCAGCAGCCGGGACAGGGACGAGCAGTACTTC. It yields the protein CASSRDRDEQYF.

V and J are TRBV7-2 and TRBJ1-6, with 9 nucleotides matching TRBD1. The CDR3 loop spans 15 amino acids. Germline lookup yields CDR1 SGHTA and CDR2 FQGNSA. V was clipped by 3 bases and J by 6 bases; unmatched bases: 3. In nucleotides, the CDR3 is TGTGCCAGCAGCTTGGGACAGGGCGGTAATTCACCCCTCCACTTT. It codes for CASSLGQGGNSPLHF.

This clonotype was seen more than once but under ten times. The CDR3 coding sequence is TGCAGTGCTAGGGCAATTACCTCCTACGAGCAGTACGTC. Translating it yields CSARAITSYEQYV. The genes are TRBV20-1 and TRBJ2-7; no clear D gene. Per germline, CDR1 DFQATT and CDR2 SNEGSKA (reference sequence). Trimming removed 3 bases from V and 0 bases from J, with 9 bases in between. This CDR3 is built from 13 residues.

A few counts support this clonotype. The chain links TRBV12-3 or TRBV12-4 to TRBJ2-2; no firm D call. V lost 8 bases to trimming and J lost 4 bases, with 8 bases between them. CDR3 length: 12 amino acids. CDR3 loop: CASRVLTGELFF. The CDR3 nucleotides are TGTGCCAGCCGAGTCCTCACCGGGGAGCTGTTTTTT.

The rearrangement links TRBV21-1 to TRBJ2-6; the table's D call TRBD1 went unverified against the DNA. TRBV21-1 is designated a pseudogene. This CDR3 has 17 residues. In DNA form, the CDR3 reads TGTGCCAGCAGCAAAGGGGACAGGGGAGGTGGGGCCAACGTCCTGACTTTC. This codes for CASSKGDRGGGANVLTF.

This clonotype has a count of ten or more. The chain recombines TRBV15 with TRBJ2-5, with D unclear. This CDR3 region has 14 residues. V lost 0 bases, J lost 3 bases, and 8 bases lay in between. CDR1 LNHNV and CDR2 YYDKDF come from the germline V gene (reference sequence). The CDR3 coding sequence is TGTGCCACCAGCAGAGACGCATCTAAAGAGACCCAGTACTTC. Encoded protein: CATSRDASKETQYF.

The chain recombines TRBV2 with TRBJ2-1, with D tentatively TRBD2 (7 bases). There are 17 residues in the CDR3. V shed 0 bases and J shed 0 bases, with 12 bases lying between them. Germline values: CDR1 SNHLY, CDR2 FYNNEI. The CDR3 region is CASSEAGGPFSYNEQFF. The CDR3 nucleotides read TGTGCCAGCAGTGAAGCGGGGGGGCCTTTCTCCTACAATGAGCAGTTCTTC.

This sequence joins TRBV14 and TRBJ2-2; D possibly matches TRBD1 or TRBD2 (5 bases each). The CDR3 has 17 amino acids. Germline loops: CDR1 SGHDN, CDR2 FVKESK. Trimming took 3 bases from V and 2 from J, leaving 16 bases between them. CDR3 loop: CASSQSTPGLNTGELFF. In DNA form, the CDR3 reads TGTGCCAGCAGCCAGAGTACTCCGGGGCTTAACACCGGGGAGCTGTTTTTT.

This clonotype was observed a handful of times. The rearrangement joins TRBV9 to TRBJ2-7; perhaps TRBD2 as D (5 bases). Germline lookup yields CDR1 SGDLS and CDR2 YYNGEE. Trimming cost V 9 bases and J 0 bases, with 13 bases left between them. This CDR3 region has 13 residues. This CDR3 reads CATRGPSSYEQYF. The CDR3 nucleotides read TGTGCCACCCGGGGTCCAAGCTCCTACGAGCAGTACTTC.

This clonotype was detected many times. V gene TRBV5-6 combines with J gene TRBJ2-3, with 7 bases fitting TRBD2. V was pared by 1 base and J by 4 bases, with 9 bases of the junction left unmatched. The CDR3 is 16 residues long. Germline V gene sequence: CDR1 SGHDT, CDR2 YYEEEE. The chain's CDR3 is CASSLKRGAQPDTQYF. The CDR3 bases are TGTGCCAGCAGCTTGAAGCGGGGCGCTCAGCCAGATACGCAGTATTTT.

This clonotype was seen a few times. CDR3 loop: CASSYRGRDTEAFF. CDR3 DNA sequence: TGTGCCAGCAGCTATAGGGGTCGGGACACTGAAGCTTTCTTT. The rearrangement links TRBV7-9 to TRBJ1-1, with D possibly being TRBD1 (5 bases). Germline V gives CDR1 SEHNR, CDR2 FQNEAQ (reference sequence). This CDR3 comprises 14 residues. The V end lost 4 bases, the J end lost 3 bases, and 12 bases lay between the germline ends.

Only a few counts were recorded for this clonotype. The chain combines TRBV29-1 with TRBJ2-7, with a possible D match to TRBD2 (6 bases). This CDR3 spans 14 amino acids. The germline gives CDR1 SQVTM, CDR2 ANQGSEA. The V gene lost 6 bases and the J gene lost 1 base, with 16 bases spanning the gap. CDR3 sequence reads: CSVARDGRSYEQYF. The CDR3 nucleotides read TGCAGCGTGGCTAGGGACGGGAGATCCTACGAGCAGTACTTC.

The chain employs TRBV5-6 and TRBJ2-5; no clear D. Germline CDR1 SGHDT, CDR2 YYEEEE. With 4 bases removed from V and 0 bases from J, the gap between germline ends came to 13 bases. The CDR3 has 15 residues. CDR3 DNA: TGTGCCAGCAGCACCGGAAGGCGGAACCAAGAGACCCAGTACTTC. Protein: CASSTGRRNQETQYF.

The chain links TRBV4-2 to TRBJ2-3; D is possibly TRBD1 (5 bases). Trimming left V 0 bases short and J 4 bases short, with 11 bases between. CDR1 and CDR2 from the germline V gene are LGHNA and YNFKEQ. The CDR3 runs to 15 residues. The CDR3 here is CASSQDRQGADTQYF. In DNA form, the CDR3 reads TGTGCCAGCAGCCAAGACCGTCAGGGCGCAGATACGCAGTATTTT.

This clonotype showed up just a few times. This rearrangement joins TRBV7-3 to TRBJ1-2; D uncertain. This CDR3 has 10 amino acids. Trimming left V 2 bases short and J 8 bases short, with 3 bases between. The germline CDR1 and CDR2 sequences are SGHTA and FQGTGA. CDR3 sequence reads: CASSLGGYTF. DNA of the CDR3: TGTGCCAGCAGCTTAGGCGGCTACACCTTC.

This clonotype was counted a few times. This chain connects TRBV5-1 to TRBJ2-3; D possibly uses TRBD1 or TRBD2 (5 bases each). V was trimmed by 3 bases and J by 2 bases, leaving 16 bases between them. In germline, CDR1 is SGHRS, CDR2 YFSETQ. The CDR3 spans 16 residues. Written as DNA, the CDR3 is TGCGCCAGCAGCTCCTCGGGGCTAGCCCTCACAGATACGCAGTATTTT. It specifies CASSSSGLALTDTQYF.

The genes are TRBV4-2 and TRBJ2-2; D not resolved. This CDR3 spans 17 amino acids. Germline-derived CDR1 and CDR2 are LGHNA and YNFKEQ. V lost 3 bases to trimming and J lost 0 bases, with 14 bases between them. The chain's CDR3 is CASSQVKGGPNTGELFF. The CDR3 nucleotides are TGTGCCAGCAGCCAGGTAAAGGGCGGACCGAACACCGGGGAGCTGTTTTTT.

This clonotype was observed a few times. The chain links TRBV7-8 to TRBJ1-5; tentatively, D is TRBD1 (6 bases). This CDR3 is built from 14 residues. The germline V gene encodes CDR1 SGHVS and CDR2 FQNEAQ. V lost 4 bases, J lost 7 bases, and 14 bases lay in between. The CDR3 is CASSSTGRGQPQHF. DNA of the CDR3: TGTGCCAGCAGCTCGACAGGACGGGGGCAGCCCCAGCATTTT.

In its sample, this clonotype was seen many times. The chain uses TRBV20-1 and TRBJ2-3; D gene ambiguous. The CDR3 extends over 13 amino acids. The germline CDR1 and CDR2 sequences are DFQATT and SNEGSKA (reference sequence). Here the CDR3 DNA reads TGCACCCCGATGGCGCAAAGCACAGATACGCAGTATTTT. It encodes CTPMAQSTDTQYF.

As regards this clonotype: This may come from a read error, since a much larger clone is one base off. The V call is TRBV4-3, the J call TRBJ2-5; no reliable D call. Germline CDR1 LGHNA, CDR2 YSLEER. This CDR3 is 13 amino acids long. The CDR3 protein is CASSQETWGTQCF. CDR3 coding DNA: TGCGCCAGCAGCCAAGAAACTTGGGGAACGCAGTGCTTC.